This T cell receptor beta chain was documented in a study of chemoradiotherapy in HPV16-positive cancers. Study-level points and caveats: Non-HPV-specific T cells did not expand in tumors during treatment, whereas candidate HPV-specific clones and E7-related motifs did. Better recurrence-free survival went with HPV-responsive T-cell expansion in HPV16-positive patients.

V dropped 5 bases and J dropped 4 bases, with 12 bases sitting between them. CDR3 size: 13 residues. Germline loops: CDR1 SGHTA, CDR2 FQGNSA. Sequencing used immunoSEQ multiplex PCR; TCRdb keeps in-frame clones, though not all of them. The sample shows about 29,000 clones, roughly nine tenths of them seen only once. As regards this clone: Its target is unknown.

The sample was blood, taken from a patient who underwent chemoradiotherapy. The receptor was derived from a human donor with HPV-associated anogenital cancer. The chain recombines TRBV7-2 with TRBJ2-7; a possible D gene is TRBD1 (6 bases). CDR3 DNA: TGTGCCAGCAGCCTAGGACAGCCTTACGAGCAGTACTTC. Encoded protein: CASSLGQPYEQYF.